This T cell receptor (beta chain) was sequenced in a study of CD8 T cells in Susac syndrome. Stable or active relapsing-remitting multiple sclerosis, untreated and meeting revised McDonald criteria, defined the controls. Purification of the CD8+ and CD4+ T cells relied on negative isolation, and TEMRA cells underwent FACS enrichment. The RNA, roughly 0.45 to 1 ug, was put through reverse transcription using random hexamers. The amplification used immunoSEQ multiplex PCR on TCR beta CDR3; it spanned 54 Vbeta and 13 Jbeta. Each CDR3 protein is one row after TCRdb ran MiXCR on the immunoSEQ multiplex PCR reads. The sample comprises under 200,000 distinct CDR3 sequences, roughly 95% of which are singletons, and less than 0.2% rests with the top ten. Details on this clonotype: Its antigen is unidentified.

Study-wide points: As acknowledged by the study, its TCR sequencing and HLA analysis included a relatively small number of individuals.

The sequenced material came from CD8+ T cells from PBMCs. The receptor comes from a human donor with multiple sclerosis.

Here the CDR3 DNA reads TGTGCCACCAGTGACCACAACCCGGGACAGACGCAGTATTTT. This codes for CATSDHNPGQTQYF. This chain joins TRBV24-1 and TRBJ2-3, with 7 bases lining up with TRBD1. V lost 4 bases and J lost 9; bases outside the gene matches: 9. The CDR3 runs 14 residues. Germline V lookup: CDR1 KGHDR, CDR2 SFDVKD.